This T cell receptor (beta chain) comes out of a study of blood T cell repertoires in COVID-19. Study context: Sample material is recorded as cDNA or gDNA derived from T cells, B-cell-depleted T cells, or PBMCs.

Data came from immunoSEQ multiplex PCR; TCRdb stores just in-frame clones and leaves some out. This sample carries 300,000 to 350,000 clones, approximately 86% of them seen once, and the ten largest clones take roughly 4.2%. CDR1 is ENHRY and CDR2 is SYGVKD in the germline V gene. V dropped 3 bases and J dropped 2 bases, with 8 bases sitting between them. This CDR3 spans 14 amino acids. The source is a woman aged 40 to 50 with acute COVID-19. Sequenced sample: PBMCs or T cells enriched from blood (not recorded which). The rearrangement uses TRBV10-3 and TRBJ1-3; D ambiguous. The CDR3 spells CAISDLAAGNTIYF. CDR3 in DNA: TGTGCCATCAGTGATCTGGCGGCTGGAAACACCATATATTTT.